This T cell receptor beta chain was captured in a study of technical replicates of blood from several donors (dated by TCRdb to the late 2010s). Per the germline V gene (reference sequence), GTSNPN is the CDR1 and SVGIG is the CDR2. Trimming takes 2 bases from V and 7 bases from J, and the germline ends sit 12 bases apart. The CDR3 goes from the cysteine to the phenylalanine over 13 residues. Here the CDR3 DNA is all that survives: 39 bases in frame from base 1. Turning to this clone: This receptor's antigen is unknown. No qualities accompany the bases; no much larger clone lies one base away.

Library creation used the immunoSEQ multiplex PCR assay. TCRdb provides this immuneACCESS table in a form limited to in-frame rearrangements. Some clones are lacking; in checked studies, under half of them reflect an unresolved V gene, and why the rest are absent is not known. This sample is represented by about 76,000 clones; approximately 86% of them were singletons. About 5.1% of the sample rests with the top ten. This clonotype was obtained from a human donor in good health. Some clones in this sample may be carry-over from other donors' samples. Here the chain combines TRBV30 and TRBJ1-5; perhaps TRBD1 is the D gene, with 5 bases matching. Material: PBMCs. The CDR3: CAWSPSRGQPQHF. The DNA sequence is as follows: TGTGCCTGGAGTCCATCGCGGGGCCAGCCCCAGCATTTT.